Listed below are T cell receptor beta chains from one sample, sequenced in a study of cytotoxic CD8 clonotypes in ibrutinib-treated CLL. This table comes from immunoSEQ multiplex PCR, and its TCRdb copy is limited to in-frame clones, with some not included. The profile shows just over 200,000 clones, approximately 75% of them singletons. This sample comprised PBMCs, obtained after 12 months of ibrutinib treatment. The receptor set was obtained from a human donor with chronic lymphocytic leukemia. Each CDR3 is given with its conserved first and last residue. D genes are given only for firm matches. Expanded clones get a size class; other rows say once, few or many, or leave the size out.

v_call: TRBV18
j_call: TRBJ1-4
d_call: TRBD1
clone_size: NA
cdr3_aa: CASSPSETGLEKLFF
cdr3_nt: TGTGCCAGCTCACCGTCGGAGACAGGGCTCGAAAAACTGTTTTTT

v_call: TRBV5-1
j_call: TRBJ2-7
d_call: TRBD1
clone_size: NA
cdr3_aa: CASRPDRGRSYEQYF
cdr3_nt: TGCGCCAGCAGACCGGACAGGGGGCGCTCCTACGAGCAGTACTTC

v_call: TRBV6-5
j_call: TRBJ1-1
d_call: NA
clone_size: few
cdr3_aa: CASSYSMVRNTEAFF
cdr3_nt: TGTGCCAGCAGTTACTCGATGGTCAGGAACACTGAAGCTTTCTTT

v_call: TRBV27
j_call: TRBJ1-2
d_call: TRBD1
clone_size: few
cdr3_aa: CASSSGQGMDYGYTF
cdr3_nt: TGTGCCAGCAGTTCCGGACAGGGTATGGACTATGGCTACACCTTC

v_call: TRBV5-5
j_call: TRBJ2-7
d_call: NA
clone_size: NA
cdr3_aa: CASSHPTRDTYEQYF
cdr3_nt: TGTGCCAGCAGTCACCCCACCCGGGACACCTACGAGCAGTACTTC

v_call: TRBV27
j_call: TRBJ2-2
d_call: TRBD1
clone_size: NA
cdr3_aa: CASTLTGYTGELFF
cdr3_nt: TGTGCCAGCACCCTGACAGGGTACACCGGGGAGCTGTTTTTT

v_call: TRBV5-4
j_call: TRBJ2-7
d_call: NA
clone_size: NA
cdr3_aa: CASSLEPTSSYEQYF
cdr3_nt: TGTGCCAGCAGCTTGGAGCCAACGAGCTCCTACGAGCAGTACTTC

v_call: TRBV4-1
j_call: TRBJ2-7
d_call: TRBD1
clone_size: once
cdr3_aa: CASSQDSGGFSSSYEQYF
cdr3_nt: TGCGCCAGCAGCCAAGATTCAGGGGGCTTTTCTTCCTCCTACGAGCAGTACTTC

v_call: TRBV14
j_call: TRBJ2-7
d_call: TRBD2
clone_size: NA
cdr3_aa: CASSQGASGGLYEQYF
cdr3_nt: TGTGCCAGCAGCCAAGGTGCTAGCGGGGGACTATACGAGCAGTACTTC

v_call: TRBV7-9
j_call: TRBJ2-7
d_call: NA
clone_size: NA
cdr3_aa: CASSPPSRSYEQYF
cdr3_nt: TGTGCCAGCAGCCCGCCAAGTCGATCCTACGAGCAGTACTTC

v_call: TRBV19
j_call: TRBJ2-2
d_call: NA
clone_size: NA
cdr3_aa: CASIEDGGGTGELFF
cdr3_nt: TGTGCCAGTATTGAGGATGGGGGAGGAACCGGGGAGCTGTTTTTT

v_call: TRBV11-2
j_call: TRBJ2-1
d_call: NA
clone_size: NA
cdr3_aa: CASSSRLVVIYEQFF
cdr3_nt: TGTGCCAGCAGCTCCCGACTGGTCGTTATTTATGAGCAGTTCTTC

v_call: TRBV19
j_call: TRBJ2-1
d_call: TRBD2
clone_size: NA
cdr3_aa: CASSITSVGGEQFF
cdr3_nt: TGTGCCAGTAGTATAACTAGCGTGGGAGGGGAGCAGTTCTTC

v_call: TRBV4-1
j_call: TRBJ2-7
d_call: NA
clone_size: NA
cdr3_aa: CASSQEWTNTYEQYF
cdr3_nt: TGCGCCAGCAGCCAAGAGTGGACAAACACCTACGAGCAGTACTTC

v_call: TRBV9
j_call: TRBJ2-3
d_call: TRBD2
clone_size: NA
cdr3_aa: CASSPRGAGGPTDTQYF
cdr3_nt: TGTGCCAGCAGCCCCCGGGGAGCGGGGGGGCCCACAGATACGCAGTATTTT

v_call: TRBV5-1
j_call: TRBJ2-1
d_call: TRBD2
clone_size: few
cdr3_aa: CASSLASGGAHEQFF
cdr3_nt: TGCGCCAGCAGCTTGGCCAGCGGGGGGGCCCATGAGCAGTTCTTC

v_call: TRBV5-1
j_call: TRBJ2-1
d_call: TRBD2
clone_size: NA
cdr3_aa: CASSEGGLAGPFF
cdr3_nt: TGCGCCAGCAGCGAAGGAGGACTAGCGGGGCCGTTCTTC

v_call: TRBV27
j_call: TRBJ2-4
d_call: NA
clone_size: few
cdr3_aa: CASTKGGSSGNIQYF
cdr3_nt: TGTGCCAGCACTAAAGGGGGGTCTTCGGGAAACATTCAGTACTTC

v_call: TRBV9
j_call: TRBJ2-6
d_call: NA
clone_size: NA
cdr3_aa: CASSVGPAETGANVLTF
cdr3_nt: TGTGCCAGCAGCGTAGGCCCCGCCGAGACCGGGGCCAACGTCCTGACTTTC

v_call: TRBV19
j_call: TRBJ2-7
d_call: TRBD2
clone_size: once
cdr3_aa: CASSSGASGSKRYEQYF
cdr3_nt: TGTGCCAGTAGTAGCGGGGCTAGCGGGAGTAAGCGCTACGAGCAGTACTTC

v_call: TRBV4-2
j_call: TRBJ1-2
d_call: NA
clone_size: NA
cdr3_aa: CASSQAETVYYGYTF
cdr3_nt: TGTGCCAGCAGCCAAGCCGAGACAGTTTACTATGGCTACACCTTC

v_call: TRBV28
j_call: TRBJ1-3
d_call: TRBD1
clone_size: few
cdr3_aa: CASSTGTAGNTIYF
cdr3_nt: TGTGCCAGCAGTACCGGGACAGCCGGAAACACCATATATTTT

v_call: TRBV27
j_call: TRBJ2-7
d_call: NA
clone_size: NA
cdr3_aa: CASSSIQGLSSYEQYF
cdr3_nt: TGTGCCAGCAGTTCAATTCAGGGGTTGAGCTCCTACGAGCAGTACTTC

v_call: TRBV27
j_call: TRBJ2-4
d_call: TRBD1
clone_size: NA
cdr3_aa: CASSLSVGTEKNIQYF
cdr3_nt: TGTGCCAGCAGTTTAAGTGTCGGGACAGAGAAAAACATTCAGTACTTC

v_call: TRBV4-1
j_call: TRBJ2-7
d_call: NA
clone_size: NA
cdr3_aa: CASSQGGTPYEQYF
cdr3_nt: TGCGCCAGCAGCCAAGGTGGGACACCCTACGAGCAGTACTTC

v_call: TRBV4-2
j_call: TRBJ2-7
d_call: TRBD2
clone_size: once
cdr3_aa: CASSQDLGGSGHEQYF
cdr3_nt: TGTGCCAGCAGCCAAGATTTAGGCGGGAGTGGCCACGAGCAGTACTTC

v_call: TRBV7-6
j_call: TRBJ2-5
d_call: NA
clone_size: few
cdr3_aa: CASSFTLGETQYF
cdr3_nt: TGTGCCAGCAGCTTCACACTAGGGGAGACCCAGTACTTC

v_call: TRBV11-2
j_call: TRBJ2-1
d_call: TRBD2
clone_size: NA
cdr3_aa: CASSPFVGLAGYNEQFF
cdr3_nt: TGTGCCAGCAGCCCTTTCGTAGGACTAGCGGGGTACAATGAGCAGTTCTTC

v_call: TRBV5-4
j_call: TRBJ1-1
d_call: NA
clone_size: NA
cdr3_aa: CASSLVGGSNTEAFF
cdr3_nt: TGTGCCAGCAGCTTGGTGGGAGGATCGAACACTGAAGCTTTCTTT

v_call: TRBV19
j_call: TRBJ2-3
d_call: TRBD2
clone_size: NA
cdr3_aa: CASSFLAGVADTQYF
cdr3_nt: TGTGCCAGTAGTTTTCTAGCGGGAGTTGCAGATACGCAGTATTTT

v_call: TRBV7-2
j_call: TRBJ2-1
d_call: NA
clone_size: NA
cdr3_aa: CASSPQDYNEQFF
cdr3_nt: TGTGCCAGCAGCCCACAGGACTACAATGAGCAGTTCTTC

v_call: TRBV6-5
j_call: TRBJ2-7
d_call: NA
clone_size: NA
cdr3_aa: CASSYSVGGISYEQYF
cdr3_nt: TGTGCCAGCAGTTACTCGGTCGGGGGTATCTCCTACGAGCAGTACTTC

v_call: TRBV19
j_call: TRBJ1-4
d_call: NA
clone_size: NA
cdr3_aa: CASTRTGPSNEKLFF
cdr3_nt: TGTGCCAGTACCCGAACCGGGCCTAGTAATGAAAAACTGTTTTTT

v_call: TRBV19
j_call: TRBJ2-2
d_call: NA
clone_size: NA
cdr3_aa: CATIATSNLRTGELFF
cdr3_nt: TGTGCCACTATAGCGACTAGTAATCTCAGGACCGGGGAGCTGTTTTTT

v_call: TRBV6-1
j_call: TRBJ2-3
d_call: NA
clone_size: medium-sized
cdr3_aa: CASSEASGAADTQYF
cdr3_nt: TGTGCCAGCAGTGAAGCCTCAGGGGCCGCAGATACGCAGTATTTT

v_call: TRBV7-3
j_call: TRBJ2-7
d_call: NA
clone_size: NA
cdr3_aa: CASSPQALAEQYF
cdr3_nt: TGTGCCAGCAGCCCGCAAGCGCTGGCCGAGCAGTACTTC

v_call: TRBV7-2
j_call: TRBJ2-7
d_call: NA
clone_size: NA
cdr3_aa: CASSLVLAGEQYF
cdr3_nt: TGTGCCAGCAGCTTAGTTCTAGCTGGCGAGCAGTACTTC

v_call: TRBV7-6
j_call: TRBJ2-7
d_call: TRBD2
clone_size: few
cdr3_aa: CASSPGTSGDYEQYF
cdr3_nt: TGTGCCAGCAGCCCCGGGACTAGCGGAGATTACGAGCAGTACTTC

v_call: TRBV19
j_call: TRBJ1-5
d_call: NA
clone_size: NA
cdr3_aa: CASTNSVGQRKDQPQHF
cdr3_nt: TGTGCCAGTACCAACTCTGTCGGGCAGAGGAAGGATCAGCCCCAGCATTTT

v_call: TRBV18
j_call: TRBJ2-5
d_call: TRBD2
clone_size: NA
cdr3_aa: CASSPGLAGGLGETQYF
cdr3_nt: TGTGCCAGCTCACCAGGCCTAGCGGGAGGCCTTGGGGAGACCCAGTACTTC

v_call: TRBV5-1
j_call: TRBJ1-5
d_call: NA
clone_size: once
cdr3_aa: CASSPFGGNNQPQHF
cdr3_nt: TGCGCCAGCAGCCCGTTCGGGGGCAACAATCAGCCCCAGCATTTT

v_call: TRBV5-1
j_call: TRBJ2-1
d_call: TRBD1
clone_size: few
cdr3_aa: CASSPIDRGLSNEQFF
cdr3_nt: TGCGCCAGCAGCCCGATTGACAGGGGGCTTAGTAATGAGCAGTTCTTC

v_call: TRBV27
j_call: TRBJ1-1
d_call: NA
clone_size: NA
cdr3_aa: CASSLWGSNTEAFF
cdr3_nt: TGTGCCAGCAGCTTGTGGGGGAGCAACACTGAAGCTTTCTTT

v_call: TRBV27
j_call: TRBJ1-5
d_call: NA
clone_size: once
cdr3_aa: CASSYDSNQPQHF
cdr3_nt: TGTGCCAGCAGCTACGACAGTAATCAGCCCCAGCATTTT

v_call: TRBV4-2
j_call: TRBJ2-1
d_call: NA
clone_size: once
cdr3_aa: CASSQARGVYNEQFF
cdr3_nt: TGTGCCAGCAGCCAAGCCCGGGGAGTTTACAATGAGCAGTTCTTC

v_call: TRBV7-7
j_call: TRBJ2-1
d_call: TRBD2
clone_size: NA
cdr3_aa: CASSLRLADYNEQFF
cdr3_nt: TGTGCTAGCAGCTTAAGACTAGCAGACTACAATGAGCAGTTCTTC

v_call: TRBV28
j_call: TRBJ1-3
d_call: TRBD1
clone_size: NA
cdr3_aa: CASSSADRVHSGNTIYF
cdr3_nt: TGTGCCAGCAGTTCAGCGGACAGGGTTCATTCTGGAAACACCATATATTTT

v_call: TRBV29-1
j_call: TRBJ1-1
d_call: NA
clone_size: NA
cdr3_aa: CSVRIQGPTMNTEAFF
cdr3_nt: TGCAGCGTGAGAATACAGGGACCTACCATGAACACTGAAGCTTTCTTT

v_call: TRBV4-1
j_call: TRBJ1-2
d_call: NA
clone_size: NA
cdr3_aa: CASSQPRQGVLRRYTF
cdr3_nt: TGCGCCAGCAGCCAACCCCGCCAGGGAGTCCTACGACGCTACACCTTC

v_call: TRBV7-9
j_call: TRBJ2-1
d_call: NA
clone_size: NA
cdr3_aa: CASSLRAAGGYNEQFF
cdr3_nt: TGTGCCAGCAGCTTACGGGCGGCAGGGGGGTACAATGAGCAGTTCTTC

v_call: TRBV9
j_call: TRBJ1-2
d_call: TRBD1
clone_size: NA
cdr3_aa: CASSVVWDSGHTF
cdr3_nt: TGTGCCAGCAGCGTAGTGTGGGACAGCGGTCACACCTTC

v_call: TRBV7-8
j_call: TRBJ1-5
d_call: NA
clone_size: NA
cdr3_aa: CASSSSLYRASNQPQHF
cdr3_nt: TGTGCCAGCAGCTCGTCCTTATACAGGGCTAGCAATCAGCCCCAGCATTTT

v_call: TRBV7-9
j_call: TRBJ1-2
d_call: NA
clone_size: NA
cdr3_aa: CASSFSLGYTF
cdr3_nt: TGTGCCAGCAGCTTTTCCTTAGGCTACACCTTC

v_call: TRBV5-1
j_call: TRBJ2-5
d_call: TRBD2
clone_size: once
cdr3_aa: CASSLDPTGGVTETQYF
cdr3_nt: TGCGCCAGCAGCTTGGATCCCACGGGAGGAGTGACAGAGACCCAGTACTTC

v_call: TRBV28
j_call: TRBJ1-5
d_call: NA
clone_size: NA
cdr3_aa: CASSPGQGSPDQPQHF
cdr3_nt: TGTGCCAGCAGTCCAGGGCAGGGCTCCCCAGATCAGCCCCAGCATTTT

v_call: TRBV25-1
j_call: TRBJ2-5
d_call: TRBD1
clone_size: NA
cdr3_aa: CASSYIGDSQETQYF
cdr3_nt: TGTGCCAGCAGCTATATCGGGGACAGCCAAGAGACCCAGTACTTC

v_call: TRBV19
j_call: TRBJ1-1
d_call: TRBD1
clone_size: NA
cdr3_aa: CASRDRVAFF
cdr3_nt: TGTGCCAGTAGGGACAGGGTAGCTTTCTTT

v_call: TRBV7-2
j_call: TRBJ2-3
d_call: NA
clone_size: few
cdr3_aa: CASSLRWDTQYF
cdr3_nt: TGTGCCAGCAGCCTCCGGTGGGATACGCAGTATTTT

v_call: TRBV6-1
j_call: TRBJ2-3
d_call: NA
clone_size: NA
cdr3_aa: CAITVDWSTDTQYF
cdr3_nt: TGTGCCATCACGGTGGACTGGAGCACAGATACGCAGTATTTT